These T cell receptor beta chains were read from a single sample in a study of blood T cells in healthy people across ages. MiXCR, run by TCRdb on the 5' RACE reads, gives a single entry per CDR3 protein. The sample consists of roughly 800,000 distinct CDR3 sequences, roughly 50% of them appearing once. Sequenced material: blood. The origin of the receptors is a man aged 25 to 45 in good health. Each CDR3 is given with its conserved first and last residue. D genes are given only for firm matches. Only part of the rows carry a size: once, few, many, or a class if the clone is expanded.

TRBJ2-3	TRBD1	TRBV4-3	-	CASSRTGGGGTDTQYF	TGCGCCAGCAGCCGGACAGGGGGCGGCGGCACAGATACGCAGTATTTT
TRBJ2-5	-	TRBV20-1	-	CSAIEEWETQYF	TGCAGTGCTATCGAAGAGTGGGAGACCCAGTACTTC
TRBJ1-2	TRBD1	TRBV20-1	-	CTSSTGMDYGYTF	TGCACTTCTTCGACAGGGATGGATTATGGCTACACCTTC
TRBJ1-6	-	TRBV2	-	CVSRSTNSPLHF	TGTGTCAGCCGAAGCACCAATTCACCCCTCCACTTT
TRBJ2-7	TRBD2	TRBV28	few	CASSPGLGGRPSEQYF	TGTGCCAGCAGCCCCGGTTTGGGCGGGAGGCCTTCCGAGCAGTACTTC
TRBJ1-2	-	TRBV6-5	-	CASLPQGGYGYTF	TGTGCCAGCTTACCACAGGGTGGATATGGCTACACCTTC
TRBJ2-1	TRBD2	TRBV29-1	-	CSVPRGVREQFF	TGCAGCGTTCCGCGGGGGGTTCGGGAGCAGTTCTTC
TRBJ2-7	-	TRBV6-2/TRBV6-3	-	CASSYSKDYNHEQYF	TGTGCCAGCAGTTACTCGAAGGACTATAACCACGAGCAGTACTTC
TRBJ1-2	-	TRBV6-5	-	CARQSLYGYTF	TGTGCCAGACAGTCCTTATATGGCTACACCTTC
TRBJ2-7	-	TRBV6-5	-	CASSYSRAPYEQYF	TGTGCCAGCAGTTACTCGAGGGCCCCCTACGAGCAGTACTTC
TRBJ2-7	-	TRBV7-2	-	CAGSSGPSDEQYF	TGTGCCGGCAGCTCCGGGCCCTCCGACGAGCAGTACTTC
TRBJ2-1	-	TRBV7-2	-	CASSGGTGEQFF	TGTGCCAGCAGCGGGGGGACCGGTGAGCAGTTCTTC
TRBJ2-5	TRBD1	TRBV20-1	many	CSAPRPGQGVDQYF	TGCAGTGCTCCCCGACCGGGACAGGGGGTAGATCAGTACTTC
TRBJ2-3	-	TRBV10-3	few	CAITDGTSDTQYF	TGTGCCATCACCGACGGGACAAGCGATACGCAGTATTTT
TRBJ2-7	-	TRBV27	few	CASGAGRQSSYEQYF	TGTGCCAGCGGGGCGGGCAGACAAAGCTCCTACGAGCAGTACTTC
TRBJ2-1	TRBD1	TRBV4-2	-	CASSQVTGDNEQFF	TGTGCCAGCAGCCAGGTAACAGGGGACAATGAGCAGTTCTTC
TRBJ1-6	TRBD1	TRBV6-1	-	CASTGTGRYSPLHF	TGTGCCAGCACCGGGACAGGACGGTATTCACCCCTCCACTTT
TRBJ1-5	-	TRBV7-2	-	CASSPGIGEGPQHF	TGTGCCAGCAGCCCGGGAATTGGAGAAGGTCCCCAGCATTTT
TRBJ2-5	TRBD2	TRBV6-5	-	CASSRTNSGRGETQYF	TGTGCCAGCAGTAGGACGAATAGCGGGAGGGGTGAGACCCAGTACTTC
TRBJ1-4	-	TRBV7-2	-	CASSFPPGTRDEKLFF	TGTGCCAGCAGCTTCCCCCCCGGGACAAGGGATGAAAAACTGTTTTTT
TRBJ2-5	-	TRBV10-3	-	CAISEAMGKETQYF	TGTGCCATCAGTGAGGCTATGGGGAAAGAGACCCAGTACTTC
TRBJ2-5	TRBD2	TRBV5-5	few	CASSLGSLAGVGEEQYF	TGTGCCAGCAGCTTGGGCTCTTTGGCGGGAGTAGGGGAAGAGCAGTACTTC
TRBJ1-6	TRBD1	TRBV4-2	few	CASSPPGQGSSPLHF	TGTGCCAGCAGCCCTCCGGGACAGGGTTCTTCACCCCTCCACTTT
TRBJ2-3	TRBD2	TRBV20-1	-	CSASDTSGILADTQYF	TGCAGTGCTAGTGATACTAGCGGGATACTCGCAGATACGCAGTATTTT
TRBJ1-2	-	TRBV12-3/TRBV12-4	-	CASRGNREGYGYTF	TGTGCCAGCAGGGGAAACAGGGAGGGCTATGGCTACACCTTC
TRBJ1-4	TRBD1	TRBV28	-	CASSPPGQGLREKLFF	TGTGCCAGCAGTCCTCCGGGACAGGGCCTGAGGGAAAAACTGTTTTTT